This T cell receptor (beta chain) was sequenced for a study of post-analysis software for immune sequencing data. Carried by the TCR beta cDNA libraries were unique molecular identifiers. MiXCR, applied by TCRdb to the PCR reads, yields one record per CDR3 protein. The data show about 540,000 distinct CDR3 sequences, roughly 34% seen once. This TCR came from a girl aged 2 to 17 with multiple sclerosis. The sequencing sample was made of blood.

CDR3 sequence: CASSQTRSETQYF. The CDR3 nucleotides are TGTGCCAGCAGCCAAACTAGATCCGAGACCCAGTACTTC. J is TRBJ2-5 and V is TRBV3-1; D perhaps matches TRBD2 (5 bases). V lost 2 bases and J 5 bases, leaving 9 bases between the germline ends. The germline CDR1 and CDR2 sequences are LGHDT and YNNKEL (reference sequence). This CDR3 region has 13 residues.